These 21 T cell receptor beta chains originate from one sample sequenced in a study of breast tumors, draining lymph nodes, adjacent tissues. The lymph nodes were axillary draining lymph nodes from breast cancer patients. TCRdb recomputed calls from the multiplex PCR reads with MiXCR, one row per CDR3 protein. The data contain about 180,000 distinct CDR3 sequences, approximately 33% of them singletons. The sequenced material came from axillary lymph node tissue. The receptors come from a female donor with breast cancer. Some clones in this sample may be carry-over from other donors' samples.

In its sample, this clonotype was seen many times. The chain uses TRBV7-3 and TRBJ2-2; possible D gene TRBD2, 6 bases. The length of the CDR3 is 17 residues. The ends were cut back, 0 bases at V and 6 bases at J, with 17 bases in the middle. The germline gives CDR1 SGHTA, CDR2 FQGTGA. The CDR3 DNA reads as TGTGCCAGCAGCTTAACGGCCGCGGGGTTATACGCCGGGGAGCTGTTTTTT. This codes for CASSLTAAGLYAGELFF.

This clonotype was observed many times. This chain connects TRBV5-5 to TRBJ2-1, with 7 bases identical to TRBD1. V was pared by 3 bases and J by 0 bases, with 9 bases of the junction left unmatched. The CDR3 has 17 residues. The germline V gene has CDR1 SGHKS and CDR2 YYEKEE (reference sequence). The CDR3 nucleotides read TGTGCCAGCAGCTCATCGACAGGGCGGAGCTCCTACAATGAGCAGTTCTTC. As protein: CASSSSTGRSSYNEQFF.

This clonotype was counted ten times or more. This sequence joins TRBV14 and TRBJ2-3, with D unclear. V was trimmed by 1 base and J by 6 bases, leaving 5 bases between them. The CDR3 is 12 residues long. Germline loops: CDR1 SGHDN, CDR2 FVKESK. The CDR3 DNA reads TGTGCCAGCAGCCAAGTATGGGATACGCAGTATTTT. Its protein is CASSQVWDTQYF.

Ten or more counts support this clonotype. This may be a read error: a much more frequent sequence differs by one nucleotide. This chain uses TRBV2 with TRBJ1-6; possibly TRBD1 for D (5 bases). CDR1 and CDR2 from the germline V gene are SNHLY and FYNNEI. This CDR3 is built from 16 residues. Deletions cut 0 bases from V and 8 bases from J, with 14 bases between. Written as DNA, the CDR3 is TGTGCCAGCAGTGAAGCCCTGGCAGGGCGGGATTCACCCCTCCACTTT. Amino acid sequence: CASSEALAGRDSPLHF.

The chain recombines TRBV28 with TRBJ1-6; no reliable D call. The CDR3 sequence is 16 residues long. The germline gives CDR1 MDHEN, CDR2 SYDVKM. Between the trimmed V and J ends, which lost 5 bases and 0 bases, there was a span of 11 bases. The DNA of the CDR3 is TGTGCCAGCAGTGCTATCGAACCCTCCTATAATTCACCCCTCCACTTT. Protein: CASSAIEPSYNSPLHF.

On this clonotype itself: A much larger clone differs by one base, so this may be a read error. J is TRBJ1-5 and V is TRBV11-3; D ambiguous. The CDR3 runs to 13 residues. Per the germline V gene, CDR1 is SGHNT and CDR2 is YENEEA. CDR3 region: CASSLFRNPPQHF. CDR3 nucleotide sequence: TGTGCCAGCAGCTTATTCCGTAATCCGCCCCAGCATTTT.

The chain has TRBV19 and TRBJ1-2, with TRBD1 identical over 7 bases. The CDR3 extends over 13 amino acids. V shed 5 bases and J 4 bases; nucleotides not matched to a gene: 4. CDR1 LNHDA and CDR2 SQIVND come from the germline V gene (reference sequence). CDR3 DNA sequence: TGTGCCAGTAGTGCAGGGACAGCCTATGGCTACACCTTC. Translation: CASSAGTAYGYTF.

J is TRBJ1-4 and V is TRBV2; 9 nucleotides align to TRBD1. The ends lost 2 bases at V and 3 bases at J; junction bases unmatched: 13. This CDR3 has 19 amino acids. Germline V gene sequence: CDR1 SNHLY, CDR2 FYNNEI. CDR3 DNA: TGTGCCAGCAGTGAACCTTACGGGACAGGGATTCGGGCTAATGAAAAACTGTTTTTT. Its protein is CASSEPYGTGIRANEKLFF.

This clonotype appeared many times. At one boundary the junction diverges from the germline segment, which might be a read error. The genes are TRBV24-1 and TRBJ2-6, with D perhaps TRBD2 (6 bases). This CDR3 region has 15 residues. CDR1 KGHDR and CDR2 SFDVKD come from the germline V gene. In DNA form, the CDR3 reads TGTGCCACCAAGGGCTTTTGGTGGGGGGTCAACGTCCTGACTTTC. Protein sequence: CATKGFWWGVNVLTF.

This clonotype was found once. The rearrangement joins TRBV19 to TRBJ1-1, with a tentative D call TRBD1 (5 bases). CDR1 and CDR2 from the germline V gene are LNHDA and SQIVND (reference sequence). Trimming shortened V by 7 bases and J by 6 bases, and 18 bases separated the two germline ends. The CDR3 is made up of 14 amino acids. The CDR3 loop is CASKIPGPGAEAFF. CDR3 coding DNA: TGTGCCAGTAAAATACCAGGGCCGGGTGCTGAAGCTTTCTTT.

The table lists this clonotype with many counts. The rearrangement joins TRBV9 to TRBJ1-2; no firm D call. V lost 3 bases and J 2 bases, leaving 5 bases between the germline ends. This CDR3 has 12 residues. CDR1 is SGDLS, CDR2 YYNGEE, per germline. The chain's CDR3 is CASSAENYGYTF. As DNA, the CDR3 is TGTGCCAGCAGCGCTGAGAACTATGGCTACACCTTC.

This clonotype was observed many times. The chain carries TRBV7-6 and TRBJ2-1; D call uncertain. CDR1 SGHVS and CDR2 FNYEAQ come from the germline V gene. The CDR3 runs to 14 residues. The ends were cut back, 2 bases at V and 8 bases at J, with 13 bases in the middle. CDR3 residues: CASSLSPRTHEQFF. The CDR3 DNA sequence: TGTGCCAGCAGCTTAAGTCCCAGGACGCATGAGCAGTTCTTC.

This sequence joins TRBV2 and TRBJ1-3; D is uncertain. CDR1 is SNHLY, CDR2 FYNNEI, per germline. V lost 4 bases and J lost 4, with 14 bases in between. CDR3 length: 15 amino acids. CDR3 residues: CASSVASGIGNTIYF. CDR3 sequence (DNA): TGTGCCAGCAGTGTTGCTAGCGGGATCGGAAACACCATATATTTT.

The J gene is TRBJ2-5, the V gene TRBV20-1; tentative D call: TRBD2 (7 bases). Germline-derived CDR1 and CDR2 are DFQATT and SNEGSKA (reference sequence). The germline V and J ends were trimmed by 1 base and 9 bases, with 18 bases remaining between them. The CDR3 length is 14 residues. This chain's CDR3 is CSARGAGAHQPQYF. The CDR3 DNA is TGCAGTGCTAGAGGGGCGGGGGCGCATCAGCCCCAGTACTTC.

The CDR3 nucleotides are TGTGCCACCAGGAAGACAGGGCCAAGCTCCTATAATTCACCCCTCCACTTT. Protein sequence: CATRKTGPSSYNSPLHF. The chain links TRBV24-1 to TRBJ1-6; TRBD1 matches 7 bases. Losses at the gene ends were 7 bases for V and 0 bases for J; bases not matched to a gene: 8. The germline gives CDR1 KGHDR, CDR2 SFDVKD. The CDR3 has 17 residues.

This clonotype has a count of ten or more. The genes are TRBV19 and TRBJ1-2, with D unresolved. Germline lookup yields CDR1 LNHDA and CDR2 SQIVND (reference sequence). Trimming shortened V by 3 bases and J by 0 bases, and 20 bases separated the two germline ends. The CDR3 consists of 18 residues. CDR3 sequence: CASSINRQVEYSNYGYTF. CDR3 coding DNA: TGTGCCAGTAGTATTAATCGGCAGGTCGAATACTCTAACTATGGCTACACCTTC.

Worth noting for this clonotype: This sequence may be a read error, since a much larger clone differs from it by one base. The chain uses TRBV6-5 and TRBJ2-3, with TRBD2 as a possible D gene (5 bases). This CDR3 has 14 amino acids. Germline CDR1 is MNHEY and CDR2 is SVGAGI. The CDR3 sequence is CASSWTASTDAQYF. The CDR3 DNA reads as TGTGCCAGCAGTTGGACGGCTAGCACAGATGCGCAGTATTTT.

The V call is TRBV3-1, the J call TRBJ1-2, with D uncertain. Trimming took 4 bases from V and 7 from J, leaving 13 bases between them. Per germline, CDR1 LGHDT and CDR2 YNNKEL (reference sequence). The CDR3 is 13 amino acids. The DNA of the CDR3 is TGTGCCAGCAGCCTCCGGATATCGGGTGGCTACACCTTC. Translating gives CASSLRISGGYTF.

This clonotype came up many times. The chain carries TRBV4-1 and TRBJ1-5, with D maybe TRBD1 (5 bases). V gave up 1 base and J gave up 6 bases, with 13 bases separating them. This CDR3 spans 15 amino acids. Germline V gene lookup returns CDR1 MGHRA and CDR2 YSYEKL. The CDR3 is CASSQVWGSGQPQHF. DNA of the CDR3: TGCGCCAGCAGCCAAGTATGGGGGAGCGGTCAGCCCCAGCATTTT.

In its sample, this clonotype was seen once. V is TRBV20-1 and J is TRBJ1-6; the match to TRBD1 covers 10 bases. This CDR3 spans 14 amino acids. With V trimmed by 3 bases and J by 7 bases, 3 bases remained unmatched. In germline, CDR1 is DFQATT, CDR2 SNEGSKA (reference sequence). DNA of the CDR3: TGCAGTGCTAGGACAGGGGGCCAGAATTCACCCCTCCACTTT. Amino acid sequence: CSARTGGQNSPLHF.

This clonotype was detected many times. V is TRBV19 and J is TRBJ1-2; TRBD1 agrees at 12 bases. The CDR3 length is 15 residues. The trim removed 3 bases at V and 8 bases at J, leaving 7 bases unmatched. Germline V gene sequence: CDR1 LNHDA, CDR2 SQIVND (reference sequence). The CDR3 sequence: CASSMTGQGAEGYTF. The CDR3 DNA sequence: TGTGCCAGTAGTATGACGGGACAGGGGGCGGAAGGCTACACCTTC.